Listed here is a single T cell receptor beta chain. The method was immunoSEQ multiplex PCR; TCRdb's version includes in-frame clones alone and lacks a portion of them. The table lists 250,000 or so clones, 84% of them singletons. Individuals aged 18 to 89 years were recruited from about two dozen US areas. The study assigned cohorts using participant-reported clinical history. Donors of Cohort 3 who recovered were those that had two negative PCRs, clearance, or symptom resolution. These data come from a study of blood T cell repertoires in COVID-19. Turning to the study itself: PBMCs, B-cell-depleted T cells, or T cells were the source of the cDNA or gDNA that made up the material.

Trimming removed 1 base from V and 5 bases from J; junction bases left unmatched: 10. The CDR3 totals 17 residues. Germline V CDR1 and CDR2: LGHDT, YNNKEL (reference sequence). The receptor's source is a man aged 55 to 70 who had recovered from COVID-19. The sample consisted of PBMCs or T cells enriched from blood (not recorded which). The chain couples TRBV3-1 (or the pseudogene TRBV3-2) to TRBJ2-2; 7 bases align to TRBD1. The DNA of the CDR3 is TGTGCCAGCAGCCAAGCGTCGAGAGACAGGGATACCGGGGAGCTGTTTTTT. It yields the protein CASSQASRDRDTGELFF.